This T cell receptor (beta chain) was obtained from a study of neoadjuvant anti-PD-1 for oral cavity cancer. Noted time point: after neoadjuvant nivolumab, at surgical resection. TCRdb's copy holds only in-frame clones and misses some; the assay was immunoSEQ multiplex PCR. The data contain about 14,000 clones, roughly 70% of them singletons. V lost 1 base and J lost 4; bases outside the gene matches: 4. CDR3 size: 15 residues. CDR1 LNHDA and CDR2 SQIVND come from the germline V gene (reference sequence). The chain couples TRBV19 to TRBJ1-1; 9 bases line up with TRBD1. This sample comprised PBMCs, obtained after nivolumab (anti-PD-1) treatment. The source of this sequence is a person aged 35-79 years with oral cavity squamous cell carcinoma. CDR3 in amino acids: CASSIVATGGTEAFF. CDR3 DNA sequence: TGTGCCAGTAGTATAGTCGCGACAGGGGGCACTGAAGCTTTCTTT.